These 21 T cell receptor beta chains were all obtained from the same sample, sequenced in a study of shared clonotypes between healthy human individuals (TCRdb year 2020). Library method: the immunoSEQ multiplex PCR assay. TCRdb re-hosts the immuneACCESS table, in-frame sequences only. Its copies lack some clones; in the studies checked, an unresolved V gene accounts for under half of them, and the cause for the rest is not known. Here the sample has some 2,000,000 clones; approximately 95% occur a single time. The ten top clones hold about 1.1% of the sample. CD8 naive samples consisted of CD45RO-negative cells that were positively selected for CCR7, yielding a CD45RA+CCR7+ population without TemRA cells. Source material: naive CD8+ T cells sorted from blood. What the cell subset or site label conveys for this sample: CD45RA+CCR7+. The receptors here all came from a man between 18 and 29 years old in good health.

This chain links TRBV6-1 with TRBJ2-7, with D unclear. V lost 5 bases to trimming and J lost 3 bases, with 14 bases between them. The CDR3 covers 14 residues. Germline-derived CDR1 and CDR2 are MNHNS and SASEGT. The CDR3 region has the DNA TGTGCCAGCAGTCAAAGCGACACTTTCTACGAGCAGTACTTC. Amino acids: CASSQSDTFYEQYF.

This chain joins TRBV5-1 and TRBJ2-5, with 9 nucleotides matching TRBD2. The CDR3 sequence is 16 residues long. After removal of 0 bases from V and 2 bases from J, the junction contained 5 bases not matched to a gene. Per the germline V gene, CDR1 is SGHRS and CDR2 is YFSETQ. The DNA of the CDR3 is TGCGCCAGCAGCTTGGAACTAGCGGGTTTACAAGAGACCCAGTACTTC. As protein: CASSLELAGLQETQYF.

The chain's CDR3 is CASSPGPGELFF. The CDR3 DNA is TGTGCCAGCAGTCCGGGACCCGGGGAGCTGTTTTTT. The chain is built from TRBV28 and TRBJ2-2, with D tentatively TRBD1 or TRBD2 (5 bases each). With 5 bases removed from V and 6 bases from J, the gap between germline ends came to 7 bases. The CDR3 totals 12 residues. CDR1 and CDR2 (germline): MDHEN, SYDVKM.

CDR3 residues: CASSLVGGPGNEQYF. In DNA, the CDR3 is TGCGCCAGCAGCTTGGTGGGAGGGCCGGGGAACGAGCAGTACTTC. The chain has TRBV5-1 and TRBJ2-7; 7 bases are shared with TRBD2. Trimming at V came to 0 bases and at J to 5 bases, leaving 8 bases not matched to a gene. Germline V lookup: CDR1 SGHRS, CDR2 YFSETQ. CDR3 length equals 15 residues.

V usage is TRBV29-1 and J usage is TRBJ1-1; D ambiguous. This CDR3 comprises 12 residues. V gave up 4 bases and J gave up 3 bases, with 9 bases separating them. Germline V CDR1 and CDR2: SQVTM, ANQGSEA. CDR3 in amino acids: CSVVRRDTEAFF. CDR3 nucleotide sequence: TGCAGCGTTGTTCGACGGGACACTGAAGCTTTCTTT. Complete variable domain (other parts from reference TRBV29-1 and TRBJ1-1): SAVISQKPSRDICQRGTSLTIQCQVDSQVTMMFWYRQQPGQSLTLIATANQGSEATYESGFVIDKFPISRPNLTFSTLTVSNMSPEDSSIYLCSVVRRDTEAFFGQGTRLTVV.

This chain uses TRBV5-8 with TRBJ1-5; TRBD1 is a possible D gene (5 bases). This CDR3 comprises 18 residues. From germline, CDR1 is SGHTS and CDR2 YDEGEE. The V gene lost 0 bases and the J gene lost 1 base, with 17 bases spanning the gap. This CDR3 is CASSLGAGHLSSNQPQHF. CDR3 nucleotides: TGTGCCAGCAGCTTGGGAGCAGGGCATTTATCAAGCAATCAGCCCCAGCATTTT.

The chain couples TRBV9 to TRBJ1-2, with a tentative D call TRBD1 (6 bases). The CDR3 contains 16 residues. Per the germline V gene, CDR1 is SGDLS and CDR2 is YYNGEE. Trimming took 5 bases from V and 6 from J, leaving 23 bases between them. DNA of the CDR3: TGTGCCAGCAGTGCCCTCCGGGGGGACACCAACCATGGCTACACCTTC. Its translation: CASSALRGDTNHGYTF.

Only one count was recorded for this clone. Other DNA sequences from this sample encode an identical CDR3 as well. This chain uses TRBV4-1 with TRBJ1-4, with D possibly matching TRBD1 (5 bases). The CDR3 runs 13 residues. Germline loops: CDR1 MGHRA, CDR2 YSYEKL. V lost 1 base and J 7 bases, leaving 7 bases between the germline ends. CDR3 in amino acids: CASSQVGGEKLFF. In nucleotides, the CDR3 is TGCGCCAGCAGCCAAGTCGGGGGTGAAAAACTGTTTTTT.

The chain is built from TRBV4-1 and TRBJ2-7; the D call may be TRBD1 or TRBD2 (5 bases each). Germline V gene sequence: CDR1 MGHRA, CDR2 YSYEKL. The CDR3 has 16 residues. V gave up 4 bases and J gave up 2 bases, with 18 bases separating them. The CDR3, as DNA: TGCGCCAGCAGCCCCCCTCCAGGTGGGGGAACCTACGAGCAGTACTTC. This sequence encodes CASSPPPGGGTYEQYF.

The genes are TRBV28 and TRBJ1-5; 7 bases line up with TRBD1. The junction had 5 bases not matched to a gene; V was cut back by 5 bases and J by 4 bases. CDR3 length: 14 amino acids. The germline V gene encodes CDR1 MDHEN and CDR2 SYDVKM. The CDR3, as DNA: TGTGCCAGCAGTGGACAGGCGCTAAATCAGCCCCAGCATTTT. Translation: CASSGQALNQPQHF.

In nucleotides, the CDR3 is TGCGCCAGCAGCTTGGCCCAGGGGGCCTACGAGCAGTACTTC. This encodes CASSLAQGAYEQYF. This rearrangement joins TRBV5-1 to TRBJ2-7; 7 positions agree with TRBD1. The CDR3 covers 14 residues. CDR1 is SGHRS and CDR2 is YFSETQ in the germline V gene. V lost 0 bases to trimming and J lost 2 bases; unmatched junction nucleotides: 2. The complete variable domain, with remaining parts taken from reference TRBV5-1 and TRBJ2-7, reads KAGVTQTPRYLIKTRGQQVTLSCSPISGHRSVSWYQQTPGQGLQFLFEYFSETQRNKGNFPGRFSGRQFSNSRSEMNVSTLELGDSALYLCASSLAQGAYEQYFGPGTRLTVT.

This clone was counted a single time. V and J are TRBV6-5 and TRBJ2-1, with D possibly matching TRBD2 (6 bases). The CDR3 sequence is 13 residues long. Germline loops: CDR1 MNHEY, CDR2 SVGAGI. With 4 bases removed from V and 6 bases from J, the gap between germline ends came to 10 bases. CDR3 sequence reads: CASSSPGGNEQFF. CDR3 in DNA: TGTGCCAGCAGTTCCCCCGGGGGCAATGAGCAGTTCTTC.

The gene calls are TRBV18 and TRBJ2-1, with D possibly matching TRBD1 (5 bases). This CDR3 has 16 residues. In germline, CDR1 is KGHSH, CDR2 LQKENI. Trimming left V 6 bases short and J 8 bases short, with 23 bases between. The CDR3 reads CASSPTDSSISHEQFF. The CDR3 region has the DNA TGTGCCAGCTCTCCCACAGACAGTAGTATTTCTCATGAGCAGTTCTTC.

The chain uses TRBV27 and TRBJ2-5; no firm D call. Trimming took 6 bases from V and 2 from J, leaving 10 bases between them. The germline CDR1 and CDR2 sequences are MNHEY and SMNVEV (reference sequence). The CDR3 sequence is 13 residues long. CDR3 in DNA: TGTGCCAGCAGACAGACCGTTCAAGAGACCCAGTACTTC. Amino acid sequence: CASRQTVQETQYF.

The chain combines TRBV18 with TRBJ2-7; D perhaps matches TRBD1 (5 bases). V lost 6 bases to trimming and J lost 6 bases, with 12 bases between them. This CDR3 has 12 amino acids. Per germline, CDR1 KGHSH and CDR2 LQKENI. The CDR3 DNA reads TGTGCCAGCTCGTCCGAAGGGGCCGAGCAGTACTTC. It yields the protein CASSSEGAEQYF. The variable domain in full, completed from reference TRBV18 and TRBJ2-7, reads NAGVMQNPRHLVRRRGQEARLRCSPMKGHSHVYWYRQLPEEGLKFMVYLQKENIIDESGMPKERFSAEFPKEGPSILRIQQVVRGDSAAYFCASSSEGAEQYFGPGTRLTVT.

The chain uses TRBV27 and TRBJ2-7; D call uncertain. V lost 6 bases and J 0 bases, leaving 6 bases between the germline ends. CDR3 length: 12 residues. The germline CDR1 and CDR2 sequences are MNHEY and SMNVEV (reference sequence). CDR3 region: CASRTGSYEQYF. DNA of the CDR3: TGTGCCAGCAGAACGGGCTCCTACGAGCAGTACTTC.

The chain couples TRBV5-3 to TRBJ2-5; D ambiguous. TRBV5-3 is marked as an open reading frame, function uncertain. This CDR3 region has 14 residues. Trimming took 1 base from V and 4 from J, leaving 11 bases between them. The CDR3: CARSLMGSGETQYF. CDR3 DNA sequence: TGTGCCAGAAGCTTGATGGGGTCCGGAGAGACCCAGTACTTC.

The chain recombines TRBV10-3 with TRBJ1-6; D is unresolved. The CDR3 runs to 18 residues. CDR1 and CDR2 (germline): ENHRY, SYGVKD. V lost 3 bases and J 7 bases, leaving 22 bases between the germline ends. The DNA of the CDR3 is TGTGCCATCAGTGACGGGTTGATAGGAGTCAAAGGGAATTCACCCCTCCACTTT. As protein: CAISDGLIGVKGNSPLHF.

This chain uses TRBV11-1 with TRBJ2-1, with D tentatively TRBD1 (5 bases). Trimming stripped 4 bases from V and 8 bases from J, with 12 bases between. Germline CDR1 is SGHAT and CDR2 is FQDESV (reference sequence). The CDR3 length is 13 residues. CDR3 nucleotide sequence: TGTGCCAGCAGCTCCGGACAAAGCGATGAGCAGTTCTTC. Residues: CASSSGQSDEQFF.

This rearrangement joins TRBV9 to TRBJ2-2, with D unclear. CDR3 size: 15 residues. CDR1 is SGDLS and CDR2 is YYNGEE in the germline V gene. The V and J ends lost 0 bases and 4 bases respectively, with 10 bases between them. This CDR3 is CASSVGSAATGELFF. CDR3 DNA sequence: TGTGCCAGCAGCGTAGGATCGGCAGCCACCGGGGAGCTGTTTTTT.

The chain links TRBV4-1 to TRBJ1-1, with no clear D. Trimming took 4 bases from V and 1 from J, leaving 13 bases between them. Germline-derived CDR1 and CDR2 are MGHRA and YSYEKL. This CDR3 comprises 15 residues. The CDR3: CASSRWAEENTEAFF. As DNA, the CDR3 is TGCGCCAGCAGCCGCTGGGCGGAGGAGAACACTGAAGCTTTCTTT.